This T cell receptor (beta chain) was sequenced for a study of T cell changes during pregnancy in multiple sclerosis. Method: immunoSEQ multiplex PCR; TCRdb's copy keeps in-frame clones and lacks some. The sample lists about 58,000 clones, 85% to 95% occurring once. The sequence came from a female donor with multiple sclerosis, enrolled in a pregnancy study. The specimen comprised CD8+ T cells from peripheral blood mononuclear cells, sampled in the second trimester of pregnancy.

Here the CDR3 DNA reads TGCGCCAGCAGCTTACAGGGGTACGAGCAGTACTTC. Its translation: CASSLQGYEQYF. The chain uses TRBV5-1 and TRBJ2-7; 7 bases match TRBD1. This CDR3 is 12 amino acids long. Germline V gene sequence: CDR1 SGHRS, CDR2 YFSETQ. The V and J ends lost 2 bases and 4 bases, in that order; junction bases with no gene match: 0.